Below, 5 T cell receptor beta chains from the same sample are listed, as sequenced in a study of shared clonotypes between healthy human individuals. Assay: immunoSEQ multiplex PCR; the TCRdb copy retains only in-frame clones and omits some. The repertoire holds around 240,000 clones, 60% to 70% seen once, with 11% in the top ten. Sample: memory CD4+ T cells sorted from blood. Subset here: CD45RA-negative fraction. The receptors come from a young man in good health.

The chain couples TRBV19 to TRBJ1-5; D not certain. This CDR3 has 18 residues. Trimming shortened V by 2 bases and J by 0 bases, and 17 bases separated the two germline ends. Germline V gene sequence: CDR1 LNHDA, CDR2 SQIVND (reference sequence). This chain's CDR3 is CASSIRGERQNSNQPQHF. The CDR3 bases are TGTGCCAGTAGTATACGGGGTGAGAGGCAAAATAGCAATCAGCCCCAGCATTTT.

The CDR3 loop is CASTHTTGTGGSDEQYF. CDR3 sequence (DNA): TGTGCCAGCACACACACGACCGGGACAGGGGGGTCGGACGAGCAGTACTTC. V usage is TRBV27 and J usage is TRBJ2-7, with TRBD1 matching over 11 bases. The germline V gene encodes CDR1 MNHEY and CDR2 SMNVEV (reference sequence). The CDR3 loop spans 17 amino acids. V trimming: 7 bases; J trimming: 5 bases; junction bases outside the gene matches: 16.

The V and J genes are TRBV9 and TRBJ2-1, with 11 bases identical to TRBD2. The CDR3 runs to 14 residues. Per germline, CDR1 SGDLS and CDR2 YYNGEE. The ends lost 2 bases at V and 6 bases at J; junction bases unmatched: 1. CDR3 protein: CASSVSGRGNEQFF. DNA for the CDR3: TGTGCCAGCAGCGTTAGCGGGAGGGGCAATGAGCAGTTCTTC.

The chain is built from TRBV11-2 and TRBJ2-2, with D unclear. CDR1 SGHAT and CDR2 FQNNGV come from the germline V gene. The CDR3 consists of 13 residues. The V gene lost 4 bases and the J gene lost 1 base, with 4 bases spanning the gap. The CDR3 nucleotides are TGTGCCAGCAGCTCCATGAACACCGGGGAGCTGTTTTTT. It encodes CASSSMNTGELFF.

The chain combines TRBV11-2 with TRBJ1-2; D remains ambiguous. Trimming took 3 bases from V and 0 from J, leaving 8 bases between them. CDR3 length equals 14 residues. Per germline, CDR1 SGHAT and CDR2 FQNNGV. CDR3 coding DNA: TGTGCCAGCAGCTTGACACTAGCTAACTATGGCTACACCTTC. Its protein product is CASSLTLANYGYTF.